The text below deals with one T cell receptor beta chain. This entry belongs to a study of technical replicates of blood from a few donors. CDR1 is LNHDA, CDR2 SQIVND, per germline (reference sequence). V dropped 9 bases and J dropped 4; count of bases not matched to a gene: 13. The CDR3 is 16 residues long. Here immunoSEQ multiplex PCR was the method, and the copy in TCRdb shows in-frame clones only, minus some. The table shows roughly 15,000 clones, with around 80% occurring only once. The receptor comes from a human donor in good health. The V and J genes are TRBV19 and TRBJ2-3, with TRBD2 matching 10 bases. Material: PBMCs. The chain's CDR3 is CASGFDLAGAPDTQYF. In nucleotides, the CDR3 is TGTGCCAGCGGATTTGATCTAGCGGGAGCCCCAGATACGCAGTATTTT.